Detailed here is one TCR beta chain. The data derive from a study of cytomegalovirus exposure and HLA in healthy donors. Primers included in the PCR were 60 Vbeta and 13 Jbeta primers. In the study's own analysis: Among the unique TCR beta chains that a later analysis counted, about 81 million in all, 9.5 million to 11 million were shared. The repertoire was sequenced with immunoSEQ multiplex PCR; TCRdb's copy has only in-frame clones and lacks some. V and J calls and clone size come straight from that table; D and trimming were deduced from the DNA. The sample holds 95,000 to 150,000 clones, around 75% seen once. V lost 1 base to trimming and J lost 3 bases, with 7 bases between them. CDR1 is SGHRS and CDR2 is YFSETQ in the germline V gene. The CDR3 has 13 amino acids.

The sample was PBMCs. This TCR was recovered from a man aged 60 to 75 in good health and CMV-seropositive. The V and J genes are TRBV5-1 and TRBJ2-5; a possible D gene is TRBD1 (6 bases). As DNA, the CDR3 is TGCGCCAGCAGCTTGCGACAGGAAGAGACCCAGTACTTC. Translation gives CASSLRQEETQYF.